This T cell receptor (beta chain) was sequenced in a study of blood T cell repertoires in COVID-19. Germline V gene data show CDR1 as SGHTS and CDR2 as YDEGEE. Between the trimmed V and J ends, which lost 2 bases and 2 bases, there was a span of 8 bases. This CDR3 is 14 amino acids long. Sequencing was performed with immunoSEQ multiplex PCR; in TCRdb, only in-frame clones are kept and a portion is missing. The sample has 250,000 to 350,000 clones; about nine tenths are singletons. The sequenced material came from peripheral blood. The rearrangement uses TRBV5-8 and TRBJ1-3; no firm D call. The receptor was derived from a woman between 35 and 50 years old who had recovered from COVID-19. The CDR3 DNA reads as TGTGCCAGCAGCTTCCGGACTACTGGAAACACCATATATTTT. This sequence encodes CASSFRTTGNTIYF.